The rows below give T cell receptor beta chains drawn from one sample of a study of shared clonotypes between healthy human individuals. Sequencing was performed with immunoSEQ multiplex PCR; in TCRdb, only in-frame clones are kept and a portion is missing. The sample lists under 1 million clones, around 92% occurring once. The sequencing sample was made of naive CD8+ T cells sorted from blood. Receptor source: a man between 25 and 39 years old in good health. Both conserved end residues are part of each CDR3. Each record gives: CDR3 DNA, CDR3 protein, J gene, D gene, clone size, V gene. D genes are given only for firm matches. For some rows the clone size is stated as once, few or many, or as a class when expanded; others skip it.

cdr3_nt: TGCAGCGCTGCGGGCATCTCCTACAATGAGCAGTTCTTC
cdr3_aa: CSAAGISYNEQFF
j_call: TRBJ2-1
d_call: -
clone_size: -
v_call: TRBV29-1

cdr3_nt: TGTGCCAGTAGTATAATCTGGAGTAGAGGCGCTGAGCAGTTCTTC
cdr3_aa: CASSIIWSRGAEQFF
j_call: TRBJ2-1
d_call: -
clone_size: -
v_call: TRBV19

cdr3_nt: TGTGCTAGTGGTTTTGGGCAGGGTTTGACAGATACGCAGTATTTT
cdr3_aa: CASGFGQGLTDTQYF
j_call: TRBJ2-3
d_call: -
clone_size: -
v_call: TRBV12-5

cdr3_nt: TGTGCCAGTAGCTCCTTACGGGGCTACACCTTC
cdr3_aa: CASSSLRGYTF
j_call: TRBJ1-2
d_call: -
clone_size: -
v_call: TRBV19

cdr3_nt: TGTGCCAGCAGCTTGCCCGGACTAGCGGGAGACCGCACAGATACGCAGTATTTT
cdr3_aa: CASSLPGLAGDRTDTQYF
j_call: TRBJ2-3
d_call: TRBD2
clone_size: -
v_call: TRBV7-9

cdr3_nt: TGTGCCAGCAGTTTAGCGGGGATTGGAGATAATGAGCAGTTCTTC
cdr3_aa: CASSLAGIGDNEQFF
j_call: TRBJ2-1
d_call: -
clone_size: -
v_call: TRBV27

cdr3_nt: TGTGCCAGCAGTGAATTCTTAGGGCTCAGTCGAACCTACGAGCAGTACTTC
cdr3_aa: CASSEFLGLSRTYEQYF
j_call: TRBJ2-7
d_call: -
clone_size: -
v_call: TRBV6-1

cdr3_nt: TGTGCCAGCAGTGCTGCGGGGGTCGGACAGCCCCAGCATTTT
cdr3_aa: CASSAAGVGQPQHF
j_call: TRBJ1-5
d_call: -
clone_size: -
v_call: TRBV6-1

cdr3_nt: TGCGCCAGCAGCCTACATGTGGAGGCCCAAGTGGGCACTGAAGCTTTCTTT
cdr3_aa: CASSLHVEAQVGTEAFF
j_call: TRBJ1-1
d_call: -
clone_size: -
v_call: TRBV4-1

cdr3_nt: TGTGCCAGCAGAGGGGAGACCCAGTACTTC
cdr3_aa: CASRGETQYF
j_call: TRBJ2-5
d_call: -
clone_size: -
v_call: TRBV25-1

cdr3_nt: TGTGCCAGTAGTCCTCCGGGGACAGCCGGAAACACCATATATTTT
cdr3_aa: CASSPPGTAGNTIYF
j_call: TRBJ1-3
d_call: TRBD1
clone_size: -
v_call: TRBV19

cdr3_nt: TGTGCCAGCAGCTGGGGACAGGGGTACAATGAGCAGTTCTTC
cdr3_aa: CASSWGQGYNEQFF
j_call: TRBJ2-1
d_call: TRBD1
clone_size: -
v_call: TRBV11-2

cdr3_nt: TGTGCCAGCATGCCTGACTCTCACTCTGGAAACACCATATATTTT
cdr3_aa: CASMPDSHSGNTIYF
j_call: TRBJ1-3
d_call: -
clone_size: -
v_call: TRBV2

cdr3_nt: TGTGCCAGCAGGGAAACAGGGATGGGTGACACTGAAGCTTTCTTT
cdr3_aa: CASRETGMGDTEAFF
j_call: TRBJ1-1
d_call: -
clone_size: few
v_call: TRBV2

cdr3_nt: TGCAGCCTTAAGGGAGCTTCGGGTTTCTACAATGAGCAGCTCTTC
cdr3_aa: CSLKGASGFYNEQLF
j_call: TRBJ2-1
d_call: -
clone_size: once
v_call: TRBV29-1

cdr3_nt: TGTGCCACCGCCGGGAGGATTAACTATGGCTACACCTTC
cdr3_aa: CATAGRINYGYTF
j_call: TRBJ1-2
d_call: -
clone_size: once
v_call: TRBV2

cdr3_nt: TGTGCCAGTAGCCCTACAGGGTACCACTACGAGCAGTACTTC
cdr3_aa: CASSPTGYHYEQYF
j_call: TRBJ2-7
d_call: -
clone_size: once
v_call: TRBV19

cdr3_nt: TGTGCCAGCAGTTTATTAACGGTACACCTATTCACCGTCTCCTACGAGCAGTACTTC
cdr3_aa: CASSLLTVHLFTVSYEQYF
j_call: TRBJ2-7
d_call: -
clone_size: -
v_call: TRBV28

cdr3_nt: TGTGCCAGCAGTTTCACACACTCCTACGAGCAGTACTTC
cdr3_aa: CASSFTHSYEQYF
j_call: TRBJ2-7
d_call: -
clone_size: -
v_call: TRBV27

cdr3_nt: TGTGCCAGCCTAGCCCGAGGGGATGAGCAGTTCTTC
cdr3_aa: CASLARGDEQFF
j_call: TRBJ2-1
d_call: -
clone_size: -
v_call: TRBV7-9

cdr3_nt: TGTGCCAGCAGCCCTTCAGGGGTGGAGGAAAAACTGTTTTTT
cdr3_aa: CASSPSGVEEKLFF
j_call: TRBJ1-4
d_call: -
clone_size: few
v_call: TRBV5-5

cdr3_nt: TGTGCCAGCAGCGTGGGACAGGACTCCTACGAGCAGTACTTC
cdr3_aa: CASSVGQDSYEQYF
j_call: TRBJ2-7
d_call: TRBD1
clone_size: -
v_call: TRBV9

cdr3_nt: TGTGCCAGCAGTTTAAGTCCCTTCCGCTATGGCTACACCTTC
cdr3_aa: CASSLSPFRYGYTF
j_call: TRBJ1-2
d_call: -
clone_size: -
v_call: TRBV27

cdr3_nt: TGTGCCTGGAGTGGTGGGGGCCCGTTGTTCTTC
cdr3_aa: CAWSGGGPLFF
j_call: TRBJ2-1
d_call: -
clone_size: -
v_call: TRBV30

cdr3_nt: TGTGCCAGCAGCTTATTCAGCGGGACTCCCTACGAGCAGTACTTC
cdr3_aa: CASSLFSGTPYEQYF
j_call: TRBJ2-7
d_call: TRBD2
clone_size: -
v_call: TRBV7-6

cdr3_nt: TGTGCCAGCAGTAATCCGGTAGGGAGCGGGAGGTACAACGAGCAGTACTTC
cdr3_aa: CASSNPVGSGRYNEQYF
j_call: TRBJ2-7
d_call: TRBD2
clone_size: -
v_call: TRBV7-9

cdr3_nt: TGTGCCAGCAGCTTATGGTCAGGCCCCCACGAGCAGTACTTC
cdr3_aa: CASSLWSGPHEQYF
j_call: TRBJ2-7
d_call: -
clone_size: -
v_call: TRBV7-9

cdr3_nt: TGTGCCAGCAGCCCAACAGGGGGAGGGGATGGATACGAGCAGTACTTC
cdr3_aa: CASSPTGGGDGYEQYF
j_call: TRBJ2-7
d_call: -
clone_size: -
v_call: TRBV9

cdr3_nt: TGCGCCAGCAGCCGAGCCGTTAGCGGGGGAACCTACGAGCAGTACTTC
cdr3_aa: CASSRAVSGGTYEQYF
j_call: TRBJ2-7
d_call: TRBD2
clone_size: -
v_call: TRBV4-1

cdr3_nt: TGTGCCAGCAGTTATTACACCTCCGGGACAGGGTTTTACAATGAGCAGTTCTTC
cdr3_aa: CASSYYTSGTGFYNEQFF
j_call: TRBJ2-1
d_call: TRBD1
clone_size: -
v_call: TRBV27

cdr3_nt: TGTGCCAGCAGCGGAGGAGGTCGGACTTGGGAGCAGTACTTC
cdr3_aa: CASSGGGRTWEQYF
j_call: TRBJ2-7
d_call: -
clone_size: once
v_call: TRBV11-3

cdr3_nt: TGTGCCAGCAGTTTCGGGGTACAAGAGACCCAGTACTTC
cdr3_aa: CASSFGVQETQYF
j_call: TRBJ2-5
d_call: -
clone_size: -
v_call: TRBV27

cdr3_nt: TGTGCCAGCAGCCAGGACAGTGCAACTAATGAAAAACTGTTTTTT
cdr3_aa: CASSQDSATNEKLFF
j_call: TRBJ1-4
d_call: -
clone_size: -
v_call: TRBV28

cdr3_nt: TGTGCCAGCAGTCACCGGGACAGGGGTGATCAGCCCCAGCATTTT
cdr3_aa: CASSHRDRGDQPQHF
j_call: TRBJ1-5
d_call: TRBD1
clone_size: -
v_call: TRBV27

cdr3_nt: TGTGCCAGCAGCAAACCTTACTTC
cdr3_aa: CASSKPYF
j_call: TRBJ2-5
d_call: -
clone_size: -
v_call: TRBV7-2

cdr3_nt: TGTGCCAGCAGCGAGGGACTAGCGGGAGCAGAGACCCAGTACTTC
cdr3_aa: CASSEGLAGAETQYF
j_call: TRBJ2-5
d_call: TRBD2
clone_size: -
v_call: TRBV5-4

cdr3_nt: TGTGCCAGCAGCCCCGGGGTAGCGGGAGTCTACGAGCAGTACTTC
cdr3_aa: CASSPGVAGVYEQYF
j_call: TRBJ2-7
d_call: TRBD2
clone_size: once
v_call: TRBV7-2

cdr3_nt: TGCGCCAGCAGCCCAGGGAACACTGAAGCTTTCTTT
cdr3_aa: CASSPGNTEAFF
j_call: TRBJ1-1
d_call: -
clone_size: -
v_call: TRBV4-1

cdr3_nt: TGCAGCGTTGAAGAGGGAACAGCGGGAACGATCACAGATACGCAGTATTTT
cdr3_aa: CSVEEGTAGTITDTQYF
j_call: TRBJ2-3
d_call: TRBD2
clone_size: -
v_call: TRBV29-1

cdr3_nt: TGTGCCAGCAGCGGCGACACAGATACGCAGTATTTT
cdr3_aa: CASSGDTDTQYF
j_call: TRBJ2-3
d_call: -
clone_size: -
v_call: TRBV5-4

cdr3_nt: TGTGCCAGCAGCGGACTAGCGCATGAGCAGTTCTTC
cdr3_aa: CASSGLAHEQFF
j_call: TRBJ2-1
d_call: TRBD2
clone_size: -
v_call: TRBV13

cdr3_nt: TGTGCCAGCAGTGATAACCTCCAACTATCCTCTGGGGCCAACGTCCTGACTTTC
cdr3_aa: CASSDNLQLSSGANVLTF
j_call: TRBJ2-6
d_call: -
clone_size: -
v_call: TRBV2

cdr3_nt: TGCAGCGTTGATGGCAGGGACGGCTATGGCTACACCTTC
cdr3_aa: CSVDGRDGYGYTF
j_call: TRBJ1-2
d_call: -
clone_size: -
v_call: TRBV29-1

cdr3_nt: TGTGCCAGCAGCTTCACCCCCGAGGAGCGGGAGATCACAGATACGCAGTATTTT
cdr3_aa: CASSFTPEEREITDTQYF
j_call: TRBJ2-3
d_call: TRBD2
clone_size: -
v_call: TRBV7-6

cdr3_nt: TGTGCCAGCACCGAGCTAGGGACAGCCAATGAGCAGTTCTTC
cdr3_aa: CASTELGTANEQFF
j_call: TRBJ2-1
d_call: TRBD1
clone_size: -
v_call: TRBV6-6